Included here is one T cell receptor beta chain sequence, with context. Sequencing was performed with immunoSEQ multiplex PCR; in TCRdb, only in-frame clones are kept and a portion is missing. This sample has under 20,000 clones, with 80% to 90% found just once. This sample stems from a study of blood T cell repertoires in COVID-19. About the research overall: The samples span acute and convalescent COVID-19 from the United States, Italy and Spain.

CDR1 SGHTA and CDR2 FQGNSA come from the germline V gene. CDR3 length: 15 residues. The ends were cut back, 3 bases at V and 0 bases at J, with 8 bases in the middle. Sequenced sample: peripheral blood. The V and J genes are TRBV7-2 and TRBJ2-2, with D possibly TRBD2 on 6 matching bases. The sequence came from an elderly man with active COVID-19. CDR3 amino acids: CASSFGGANTGELFF. DNA for the CDR3: TGTGCCAGCAGCTTCGGCGGGGCGAACACCGGGGAGCTGTTTTTT.